These T cell receptor beta chains were read from a single sample in a study of blood T cell repertoires in COVID-19. Data came from immunoSEQ multiplex PCR; TCRdb stores just in-frame clones and leaves some out. The sample has some 140,000 clones, about 76% seen once. The sample was peripheral blood. All receptors come from a woman aged 60 to 75 with active or convalescent COVID-19. CDR3s leave out the opening cysteine and the closing phenylalanine or tryptophan.

j_gene: TRBJ1-5; v_gene: TRBV10-3; CDR3aa: AISESTVEGNQPQH
j_gene: TRBJ1-1; v_gene: TRBV29-1; CDR3aa: SVRTKAGNTEAF
j_gene: TRBJ2-5; v_gene: TRBV16; CDR3aa: ASSQSRETQY
j_gene: TRBJ1-5; v_gene: TRBV11-2; CDR3aa: ASSLGQASNQPQH
j_gene: TRBJ2-1; v_gene: TRBV29-1; CDR3aa: SHDRDYNEQF
j_gene: TRBJ1-5; v_gene: TRBV29-1; CDR3aa: SVEVGPAGNQPQH
j_gene: TRBJ2-2; v_gene: TRBV4-3; CDR3aa: ASSQDGGRGELF
j_gene: TRBJ2-2; v_gene: TRBV10-1; CDR3aa: ASSERLTGELF
j_gene: TRBJ1-3; v_gene: TRBV5-6; CDR3aa: ASSPSGQMTGNTIY
j_gene: TRBJ1-2; v_gene: TRBV12-3/TRBV12-4; CDR3aa: ASSPDRFYGYT
j_gene: TRBJ2-1; v_gene: TRBV2; CDR3aa: AGGTSGGVGEQF
j_gene: TRBJ1-5; v_gene: TRBV9; CDR3aa: ASSEGAGSNQPQH
j_gene: TRBJ1-1; v_gene: TRBV18; CDR3aa: ASSTRLTEAF
j_gene: TRBJ1-2; v_gene: TRBV29-1; CDR3aa: SVGTYDDYT
j_gene: TRBJ2-2; v_gene: TRBV19; CDR3aa: ASRGGSTAVGELF
j_gene: TRBJ1-2; v_gene: TRBV5-1; CDR3aa: ASRRGDRDHDYT
j_gene: TRBJ2-1; v_gene: TRBV24-1; CDR3aa: ATSDLPRTGGDEQF
j_gene: TRBJ2-7; v_gene: TRBV4-3; CDR3aa: ASSLSSGSRYEQY
j_gene: TRBJ1-2; v_gene: TRBV2; CDR3aa: ASSESGISYGYT
j_gene: TRBJ2-7; v_gene: TRBV29-1; CDR3aa: SVKVGTSDHYEQY
j_gene: TRBJ2-5; v_gene: TRBV20-1; CDR3aa: SVRTGGTQY
j_gene: TRBJ2-5; v_gene: TRBV3-1/TRBV3-2; CDR3aa: ASSQGDWAGVGETQY
j_gene: TRBJ1-2; v_gene: TRBV7-6; CDR3aa: ASSPEVGGLRGYT
j_gene: TRBJ1-2; v_gene: TRBV5-4; CDR3aa: ASSIYAGQAYGYT
j_gene: TRBJ1-2; v_gene: TRBV7-9; CDR3aa: ASSFIPGVALGYT
j_gene: TRBJ2-1; v_gene: TRBV10-3; CDR3aa: AISGVEGNEQF
j_gene: TRBJ2-7; v_gene: TRBV3-1/TRBV3-2; CDR3aa: ASRFLGGEQY